This T cell receptor beta chain was identified during a study of T cells after yellow fever vaccination. General study findings and limits: Most clones from primary vaccination resurfaced after the booster (approximately 95% CD4, 70% to 90% CD8). Contamination of FACS-sorted repertoires by abundant clonotypes from the bulk population could occur.

MiXCR, applied by TCRdb to the 5' RACE reads, yields one record per CDR3 protein. The table records 200,000 to 300,000 distinct CDR3 sequences, 6.5% to 7.5% of them present only once. This CDR3 is 14 amino acids long. Per germline, CDR1 DFQATT and CDR2 SNEGSKA (reference sequence). Trimming took 3 bases from V and 6 from J; bases not matched to a gene: 9. This clonotype was picked up many times. What it recognizes is unknown. This receptor was taken from a young man who received the YFV17D yellow fever vaccine. The chain combines TRBV20-1 with TRBJ2-3; TRBD2 aligns across 7 bases. The sequencing used CD4+ T cells sorted from PBMCs, collected on the day of the yellow fever booster vaccination. The CDR3 is CSASASGQPDTQYF. DNA of the CDR3: TGCAGTGCTAGTGCTAGCGGACAACCGGATACGCAGTATTTT.